This T cell receptor (beta chain) stems from a study of CD8 T cells in ankylosing spondylitis. The authors made TCR beta libraries by quantitative 5'-RACE with molecular barcodes. TCRdb recomputed calls from the 5' RACE reads with MiXCR, one row per CDR3 protein. The table shows roughly 170,000 distinct CDR3 sequences, with 9.8% occurring only once. The study's findings and limits: Prior literature has documented some motif variants in synovial fluid and blood from reactive arthritis. Within ankylosing spondylitis blood, a TCR beta motif made up of fewer than ten highly homologous variants appeared to be characteristic.

Germline CDR1 is MRHNA and CDR2 is SNTAGT. This CDR3 is 19 amino acids long. The V segment lost 4 bases and the J segment 6 bases; nucleotides outside the gene matches: 17. About this clonotype: As yet, its antigen is unknown.

The J gene is TRBJ2-1, the V gene TRBV6-4; 11 bases match TRBD2. The receptor was isolated from a female donor with ankylosing spondylitis or in good health (not recorded which). Sequencing was done on a sample of blood, either unsorted or a sorted T cell fraction (not recorded which). The CDR3 coding sequence is TGTGCCAGCAGTGCTCTAGCGGGAGGCCCAAAGGGAGAAGGCAATGAGCAGTTCTTC. Residues: CASSALAGGPKGEGNEQFF.